These T cell receptor beta chains were read from a single sample in a study of T cells after posttransplantation cyclophosphamide. TCRdb keeps only in-frame clones here, not all; method: immunoSEQ multiplex PCR. The top ten clones hold around 4.3% of a sample with 5,500 to 7,500 clones, about 92% of them seen once. This material consisted of CD8+ T cells sorted from blood, taken after allogeneic stem cell transplant with posttransplant cyclophosphamide. These receptors were obtained from a male patient between 55 and 70 years old who received an allogeneic stem cell transplant from a related donor and was CMV-positive. Part of the T cell pool may stem from the graft donor. CDR3s include the opening cysteine and the closing phenylalanine or tryptophan. Each record gives: V gene, D gene, J gene, CDR3 protein, CDR3 DNA. D genes are given only for firm matches.

>TRBV5-4|TRBD1|TRBJ2-3
CASSLGQGGTDTQYF
TGTGCCAGCAGCTTGGGACAGGGGGGGACAGATACGCAGTATTTT
>TRBV5-4|-|TRBJ1-1
CASSFTGQAEAFF
TGTGCCAGCAGCTTTACTGGACAAGCAGAAGCTTTCTTT
>TRBV5-4|TRBD1|TRBJ1-6
CASSQRTGAPGSPLHF
TGTGCCAGCAGTCAAAGGACAGGAGCCCCCGGATCACCCCTCCACTTT
>TRBV29-1|-|TRBJ1-1
CSVGQPNTEAFF
TGCAGCGTCGGACAGCCGAACACTGAAGCTTTCTTT
>TRBV19|-|TRBJ1-1
CASSIFQEGTGSLSEAFF
TGTGCCAGTAGTATATTCCAAGAGGGAACCGGGTCCCTCTCTGAAGCTTTCTTT
>TRBV21-1|-|TRBJ2-1
CAIPGLAVMNEQFF
TGTGCCATCCCGGGACTAGCGGTGATGAATGAGCAGTTCTTC
>TRBV19|-|TRBJ1-5
CASSIAGGLNQPQHF
TGTGCCAGTAGTATTGCGGGAGGCCTCAATCAGCCCCAGCATTTT
>TRBV4-2|-|TRBJ1-1
CASSQESQGRGTEAFF
TGTGCCAGCAGCCAAGAATCGCAGGGTAGAGGCACTGAAGCTTTCTTT
>TRBV7-2|TRBD2|TRBJ2-5
CASSRLAGGGHEETQYF
TGTGCCAGCAGCCGACTAGCGGGGGGGGGCCACGAAGAGACCCAGTACTTC
>TRBV18|-|TRBJ2-6
CASSPNPGLLSGANVLTF
TGTGCCAGCTCACCAAATCCAGGGCTCTTGTCTGGGGCCAACGTCCTGACTTTC
>TRBV5-6|TRBD1|TRBJ2-1
CASSLGTGYYNEQFF
TGTGCCAGCAGCTTGGGGACAGGGTACTACAATGAGCAGTTCTTC
>TRBV19|-|TRBJ2-3
CASSIDNRADTQYF
TGTGCCAGTAGTATAGATAACCGGGCAGATACGCAGTATTTT
>TRBV29-1|TRBD2|TRBJ2-1
CSVAAGGNPSEQFF
TGCAGCGTTGCTGCGGGGGGCAACCCCAGTGAGCAGTTCTTC
>TRBV5-4|-|TRBJ2-7
CASGLSGAPAEQYF
TGTGCCAGCGGGTTATCGGGAGCCCCGGCCGAGCAGTACTTC
>TRBV6-4|TRBD1|TRBJ2-2
CASSETGGNTGELFF
TGTGCCAGCAGCGAGACAGGGGGCAACACCGGGGAGCTGTTTTTT
>TRBV30|-|TRBJ2-7
CAWRGNRAVLTYEQYF
TGTGCCTGGAGGGGGAACAGGGCCGTTCTTACCTACGAGCAGTACTTC
>TRBV14|-|TRBJ2-2
CASSQLEINTGELFF
TGTGCCAGCAGCCAACTGGAGATAAACACCGGGGAGCTGTTTTTT